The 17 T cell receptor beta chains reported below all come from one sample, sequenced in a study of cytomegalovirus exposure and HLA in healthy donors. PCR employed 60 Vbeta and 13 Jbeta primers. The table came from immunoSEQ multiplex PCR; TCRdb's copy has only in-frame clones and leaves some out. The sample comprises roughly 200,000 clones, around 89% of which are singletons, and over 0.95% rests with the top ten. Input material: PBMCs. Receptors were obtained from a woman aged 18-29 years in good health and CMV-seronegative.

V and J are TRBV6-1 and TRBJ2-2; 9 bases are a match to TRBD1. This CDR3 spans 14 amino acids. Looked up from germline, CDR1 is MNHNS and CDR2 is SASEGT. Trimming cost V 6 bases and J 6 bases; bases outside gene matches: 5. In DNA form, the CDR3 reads TGTGCCAGCAGAGTGACAGGGGGGGCCGGGGAGCTGTTTTTT. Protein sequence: CASRVTGGAGELFF.

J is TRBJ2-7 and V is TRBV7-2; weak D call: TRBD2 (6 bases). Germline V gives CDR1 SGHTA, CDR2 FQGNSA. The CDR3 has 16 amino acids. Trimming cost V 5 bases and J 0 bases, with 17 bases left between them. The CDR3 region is CASSGNPRGSSYEQYF. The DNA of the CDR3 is TGTGCCAGCAGCGGAAACCCTCGGGGGAGCTCCTACGAGCAGTACTTC.

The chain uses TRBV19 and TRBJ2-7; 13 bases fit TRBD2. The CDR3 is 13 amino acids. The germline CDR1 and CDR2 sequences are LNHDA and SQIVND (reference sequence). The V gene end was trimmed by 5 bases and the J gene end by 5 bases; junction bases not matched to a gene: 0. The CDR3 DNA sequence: TGTGCCAGTAGTGGACTAGCGGGAGACGAGCAGTACTTC. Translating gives CASSGLAGDEQYF.

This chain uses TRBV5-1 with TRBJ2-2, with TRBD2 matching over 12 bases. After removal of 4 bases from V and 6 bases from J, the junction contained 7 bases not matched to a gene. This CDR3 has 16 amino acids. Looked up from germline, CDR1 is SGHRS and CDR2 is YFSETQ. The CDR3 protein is CASSPGLAGWAGELFF. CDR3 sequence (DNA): TGCGCCAGCAGCCCTGGACTAGCGGGGTGGGCCGGGGAGCTGTTTTTT.

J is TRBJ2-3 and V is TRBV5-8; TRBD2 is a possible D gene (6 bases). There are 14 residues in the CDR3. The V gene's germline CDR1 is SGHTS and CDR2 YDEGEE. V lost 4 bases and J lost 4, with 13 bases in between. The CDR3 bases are TGTGCCAGCAGCCTGGGGTCGGGGGCAGATACGCAGTATTTT. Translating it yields CASSLGSGADTQYF. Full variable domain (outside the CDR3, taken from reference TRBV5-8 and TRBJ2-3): EAGVTQSPTHLIKTRGQQATLRCSPISGHTSVYWYQQALGLGLQFLLWYDEGEERNRGNFPPRFSGRQFPNYSSELNVNALELEDSALYLCASSLGSGADTQYFGPGTRLTVL.

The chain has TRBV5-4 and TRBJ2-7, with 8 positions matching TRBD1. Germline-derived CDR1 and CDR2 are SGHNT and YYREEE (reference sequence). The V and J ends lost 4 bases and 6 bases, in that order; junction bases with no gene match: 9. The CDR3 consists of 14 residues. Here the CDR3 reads CASSEDRDYGEQYF. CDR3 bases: TGTGCCAGCAGCGAGGACAGGGATTATGGCGAGCAGTACTTC.

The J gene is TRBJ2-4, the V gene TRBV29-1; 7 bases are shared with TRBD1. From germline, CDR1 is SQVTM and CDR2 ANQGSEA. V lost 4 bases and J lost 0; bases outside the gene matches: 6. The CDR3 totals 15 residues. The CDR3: CSVGQGELAKNIQYF. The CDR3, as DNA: TGCAGCGTTGGACAGGGAGAGTTAGCCAAAAACATTCAGTACTTC. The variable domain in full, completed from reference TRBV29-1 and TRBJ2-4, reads SAVISQKPSRDICQRGTSLTIQCQVDSQVTMMFWYRQQPGQSLTLIATANQGSEATYESGFVIDKFPISRPNLTFSTLTVSNMSPEDSSIYLCSVGQGELAKNIQYFGAGTRLSVL.

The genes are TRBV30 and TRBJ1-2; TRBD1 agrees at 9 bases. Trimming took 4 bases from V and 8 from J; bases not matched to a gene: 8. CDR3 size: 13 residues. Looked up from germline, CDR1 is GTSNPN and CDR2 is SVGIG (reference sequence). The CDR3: CAWKGTGFGGYTF. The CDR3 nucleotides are TGTGCCTGGAAGGGGACAGGGTTTGGAGGCTACACCTTC.

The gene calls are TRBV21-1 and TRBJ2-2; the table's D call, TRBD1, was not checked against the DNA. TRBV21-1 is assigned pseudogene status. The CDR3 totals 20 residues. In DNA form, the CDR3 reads TGTGCCAGCAGCAAAATCCCCGGACAGGGGGGATTGGGTAACACCGGGGAGCTGTTTTTT. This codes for CASSKIPGQGGLGNTGELFF.

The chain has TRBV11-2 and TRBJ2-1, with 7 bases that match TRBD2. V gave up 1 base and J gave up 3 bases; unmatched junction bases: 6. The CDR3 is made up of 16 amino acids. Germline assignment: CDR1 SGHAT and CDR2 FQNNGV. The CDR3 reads CASSLGPSGVYNEQFF. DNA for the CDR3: TGTGCCAGCAGCTTAGGGCCCAGCGGGGTCTACAATGAGCAGTTCTTC.

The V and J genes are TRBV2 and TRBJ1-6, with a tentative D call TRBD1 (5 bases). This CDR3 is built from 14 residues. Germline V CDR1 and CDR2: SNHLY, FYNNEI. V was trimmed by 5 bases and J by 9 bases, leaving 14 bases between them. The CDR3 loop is CASSRGTDVSPLHF. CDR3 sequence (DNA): TGTGCCAGCAGTCGCGGGACGGACGTTTCACCCCTCCACTTT.

The CDR3 nucleotides read TGCGCCAGCAGCCAAGATGCGGGACTAGCGACAGATACGCAGTATTTT. Its protein is CASSQDAGLATDTQYF. The chain has TRBV4-1 and TRBJ2-3; TRBD2 matches at 10 bases. With 0 bases clipped from V and 3 bases from J, the junction kept 3 bases outside the gene matches. This CDR3 is built from 16 residues. The germline V gene has CDR1 MGHRA and CDR2 YSYEKL.

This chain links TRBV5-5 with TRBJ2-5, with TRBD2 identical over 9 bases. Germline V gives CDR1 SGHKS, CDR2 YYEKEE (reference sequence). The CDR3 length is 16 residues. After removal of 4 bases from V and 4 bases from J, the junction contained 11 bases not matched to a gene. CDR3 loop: CASSTLSTSGLETQYF. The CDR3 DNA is TGTGCCAGCAGCACACTAAGTACTAGCGGGCTAGAGACCCAGTACTTC. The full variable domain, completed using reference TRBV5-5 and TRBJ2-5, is DAGVTQSPTHLIKTRGQQVTLRCSPISGHKSVSWYQQVLGQGPQFIFQYYEKEERGRGNFPDRFSARQFPNYSSELNVNALLLGDSALYLCASSTLSTSGLETQYFGPGTRLLVL.

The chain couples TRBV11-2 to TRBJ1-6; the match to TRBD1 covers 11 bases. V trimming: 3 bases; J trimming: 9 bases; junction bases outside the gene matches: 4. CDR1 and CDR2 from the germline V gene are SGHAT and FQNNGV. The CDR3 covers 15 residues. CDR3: CASSLWTGGFSPLHF. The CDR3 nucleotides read TGTGCCAGCAGCTTGTGGACAGGGGGCTTTTCACCCCTCCACTTT.

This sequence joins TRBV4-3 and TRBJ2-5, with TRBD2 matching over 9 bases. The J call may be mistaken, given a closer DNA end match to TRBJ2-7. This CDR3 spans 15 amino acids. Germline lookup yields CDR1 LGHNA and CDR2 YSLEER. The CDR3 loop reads CASSLSAVAGDEQYF. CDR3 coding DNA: TGCGCCAGCAGTCTTTCGGCGGTAGCGGGGGACGAGCAGTACTTC.

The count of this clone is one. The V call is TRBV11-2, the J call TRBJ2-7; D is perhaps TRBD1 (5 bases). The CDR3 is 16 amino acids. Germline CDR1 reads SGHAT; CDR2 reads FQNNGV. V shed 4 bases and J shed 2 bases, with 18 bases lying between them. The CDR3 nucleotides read TGTGCCAGCAGCTCGACCAAGTCCCAAGGGGCCTACGAGCAGTACTTC. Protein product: CASSSTKSQGAYEQYF.

CDR3 sequence: CASSLTSGSSVEQYF. The CDR3 region has the DNA TGTGCCAGCAGCTTGACTAGCGGGAGTTCGGTCGAGCAGTACTTC. The chain carries TRBV11-2 and TRBJ2-7; 12 nucleotides align to TRBD2. Germline assignment: CDR1 SGHAT and CDR2 FQNNGV. Trimming removed 3 bases from V and 6 bases from J; junction bases left unmatched: 6. This CDR3 is 15 amino acids long.